A selection of T cell receptor beta chains follows, all from one sample in a study of CD8+CD57+ T cells in acquired aplastic anemia. TCRdb used MiXCR to reprocess the reads, holding one entry per CDR3 protein. The sample includes a few hundred thousand distinct CDR3 sequences, 61% of them seen just once. The sample taken for sequencing was sorted CD4+, CD8+, or CD8+CD57+ T cells (not recorded which) from PBMCs. The receptors originated from a human donor in good health. Each CDR3 is given with its conserved first and last residue. The D gene is left open where the match is weak. Rows may omit the clone size; those that give it use once, few, many or a size class.

D	size	V	J	CDR3	DNA
-	-	TRBV19	TRBJ2-7	CASSTLFGRDEQYF	TGTGCCAGTAGTACACTCTTCGGACGGGACGAGCAGTACTTC
-	-	TRBV20-1	TRBJ2-7	CSASSLREQYF	TGCAGTGCTAGTTCCCTCCGCGAGCAGTACTTC
TRBD1	-	TRBV11-2	TRBJ1-2	CASSSRTGSKAQGDGYTF	TGTGCCAGCAGCTCTAGGACAGGGTCTAAAGCACAGGGTGATGGCTACACCTTC
-	-	TRBV7-9	TRBJ2-7	CAGSLHPAKGAYEQYF	TGTGCCGGCAGCTTGCACCCTGCTAAAGGTGCCTACGAGCAGTACTTC
TRBD2	-	TRBV2	TRBJ2-3	CAGDSGVRTDTQYF	TGCGCCGGGGATAGCGGGGTCCGCACAGATACGCAGTATTTT
-	-	TRBV20-1	TRBJ2-7	CSAEGRQGQRFYEQYF	TGCAGTGCTGAGGGGCGCCAGGGCCAGAGGTTCTACGAGCAGTACTTC
TRBD1	-	TRBV9	TRBJ1-1	CASSGHRGEAFF	TGTGCCAGCAGCGGCCACAGGGGGGAAGCTTTCTTT
-	-	TRBV7-6	TRBJ2-5	CASSSNGGQETQYF	TGTGCCAGCAGCTCGAACGGGGGCCAAGAGACCCAGTACTTC
-	once	TRBV7-8	TRBJ1-3	CASRQSGVSYGNTIYF	TGTGCCAGCCGCCAGTCGGGGGTTAGCTATGGAAACACCATATATTTT
TRBD1	once	TRBV10-3	TRBJ1-2	CAIRGTENYGYTF	TGTGCCATCAGGGGGACAGAGAACTATGGCTACACCTTC
TRBD1	few	TRBV7-2	TRBJ2-7	CASSLGQGEAYEQYF	TGTGCCAGCAGCTTAGGACAGGGGGAAGCCTACGAGCAGTACTTC
TRBD1	-	TRBV6-5	TRBJ1-6	CASSYSTGGASNSPLHF	TGTGCCAGCAGTTACTCGACAGGGGGCGCGTCAAATTCACCCCTCCACTTT
TRBD2	-	TRBV7-9	TRBJ2-7	CASSLFGTSGNYEQYF	TGTGCCAGCAGCTTATTCGGGACTAGCGGAAACTACGAGCAGTACTTC
-	once	TRBV19	TRBJ1-6	CASSIATDNSPLHF	TGTGCCAGTAGTATCGCGACAGATAATTCACCCCTCCACTTT
-	-	TRBV15	TRBJ1-2	CATSRSGTSNYGYTF	TGTGCCACCAGCAGGTCCGGGACATCTAACTATGGCTACACCTTC
TRBD1	-	TRBV15	TRBJ2-7	CATSRAKDRGYEQYF	TGTGCCACCAGCAGAGCGAAGGACAGGGGTTACGAGCAGTACTTC